This entry lists 24 T cell receptor beta chains sequenced from one sample in a study of blood T cell repertoires in COVID-19. The method was immunoSEQ multiplex PCR; TCRdb's version includes in-frame clones alone and lacks a portion of them. The sample shows 390,000 or so clones, about 87% of them seen only once. Source material: peripheral blood. The receptor set was obtained from a young woman with COVID-19, enrolled during active disease.

The V and J genes are TRBV4-3 and TRBJ2-3; possibly TRBD1 for D (6 bases). V gave up 0 bases and J gave up 2 bases, with 9 bases separating them. Germline V gives CDR1 LGHNA, CDR2 YSLEER. The CDR3 spans 15 residues. DNA for the CDR3: TGCGCCAGCAGCCAAGATAGGGGGATCACAGATACGCAGTATTTT. This translates into CASSQDRGITDTQYF.

V usage is TRBV14 and J usage is TRBJ2-7, with D maybe TRBD1 (6 bases). Germline V gene sequence: CDR1 SGHDN, CDR2 FVKESK. Trimming took 0 bases from V and 5 from J, leaving 14 bases between them. The CDR3 is made up of 15 amino acids. For the CDR3, the DNA is TGTGCCAGCAGCCAAGATGCGTCACAGGGCCACGAGCAGTACTTC. It translates to CASSQDASQGHEQYF.

The rearrangement joins TRBV29-1 to TRBJ1-2; D perhaps matches TRBD1 (6 bases). Germline V gene sequence: CDR1 SQVTM, CDR2 ANQGSEA. CDR3 length: 12 amino acids. Trimming removed 7 bases from V and 3 bases from J, with 12 bases in between. The CDR3 loop reads CSDTGWDYGYTF. The CDR3 coding sequence is TGCAGCGACACAGGGTGGGACTATGGCTACACCTTC.

The chain is built from TRBV18 and TRBJ1-3; D is possibly TRBD1 (5 bases). The CDR3 spans 15 residues. V shed 3 bases and J shed 4 bases, with 13 bases lying between them. Germline CDR1 is KGHSH and CDR2 is LQKENI. As DNA, the CDR3 is TGTGCCAGCTCACCGCTCCGGGACTCAGGAAACACCATATATTTT. It yields the protein CASSPLRDSGNTIYF.

The V gene is TRBV15, the J gene TRBJ2-7, with D possibly matching TRBD2 (5 bases). V was shortened by 0 bases and J by 5 bases, with 14 bases between the two germline ends. The germline V gene encodes CDR1 LNHNV and CDR2 YYDKDF (reference sequence). The CDR3 totals 15 residues. For the CDR3, the DNA is TGTGCCACCAGCAGAGATCGACTAACAGAGAACGAGCAGTACTTC. Translated, it gives CATSRDRLTENEQYF.

This rearrangement joins TRBV12-3 or TRBV12-4 to TRBJ1-2; D might be TRBD1 (5 bases). This CDR3 has 12 residues. V was cut by 3 bases and J by 7 bases, with 9 bases left in between. The CDR3 nucleotides are TGTGCCAGCAGTTTGGCCGGGGGTGGCTACACCTTC. Its protein is CASSLAGGGYTF.

This rearrangement joins TRBV7-9 to TRBJ2-7; 7 bases match TRBD2. This CDR3 spans 13 amino acids. Germline CDR1 and CDR2: SEHNR and FQNEAQ (reference sequence). V lost 4 bases to trimming and J lost 2 bases; unmatched junction nucleotides: 2. CDR3 protein: CASSSGTTYEQYF. The CDR3 DNA reads as TGTGCCAGCAGCTCCGGGACTACCTACGAGCAGTACTTC.

V and J are TRBV28 and TRBJ2-6; no reliable D call. This CDR3 is 14 amino acids long. V lost 2 bases and J 1 base, leaving 3 bases between the germline ends. Germline CDR1 reads MDHEN; CDR2 reads SYDVKM. Written as DNA, the CDR3 is TGTGCCAGCAGTTTAATATCTGGGGCCAACGTCCTGACTTTC. The encoded protein is CASSLISGANVLTF.

The V gene is TRBV30, the J gene TRBJ2-2; no clear D. The CDR3 runs to 11 residues. In germline, CDR1 is GTSNPN, CDR2 SVGIG (reference sequence). Deletions cut 4 bases from V and 7 bases from J, with 7 bases between. CDR3 region: CAWTVGGELFF. The CDR3 nucleotides are TGTGCCTGGACGGTTGGCGGGGAGCTGTTTTTT.

V and J are TRBV3-1 (or the pseudogene TRBV3-2) and TRBJ1-4; the D gene is possibly TRBD1 (5 bases). The CDR3 extends over 14 amino acids. Germline V CDR1 and CDR2: LGHDT, YNNKEL (reference sequence). Trimming stripped 4 bases from V and 7 bases from J, with 13 bases between. In nucleotides, the CDR3 is TGTGCCAGCAGCCCAACAGGAGACCCTGAAAAACTGTTTTTT. Translating gives CASSPTGDPEKLFF.

The chain uses TRBV7-9 and TRBJ2-6; a possible D gene is TRBD1 (6 bases). Germline values: CDR1 SEHNR, CDR2 FQNEAQ (reference sequence). This CDR3 has 15 amino acids. Trimming took 5 bases from V and 2 from J, leaving 10 bases between them. The CDR3 loop is CASSKNRAGANVLTF. The DNA for the CDR3 is TGTGCCAGCAGCAAGAACAGGGCTGGGGCCAACGTCCTGACTTTC.

The J gene is TRBJ1-2, the V gene TRBV2, with 7 bases that match TRBD1. Germline CDR1 SNHLY, CDR2 FYNNEI. The trim removed 8 bases at V and 1 base at J, leaving 4 bases unmatched. The CDR3 consists of 13 residues. In nucleotides, the CDR3 is TGTGCCAGCGGGACAGAAATTAACTATGGCTACACCTTC. This translates into CASGTEINYGYTF.

This clone was seen just once. The rearrangement links TRBV15 to TRBJ1-3, with D unclear. The germline gives CDR1 LNHNV, CDR2 YYDKDF (reference sequence). CDR3 length equals 16 residues. The V and J ends lost 0 bases and 0 bases respectively, with 9 bases between them. The CDR3 region is CATSRDVTFSGNTIYF. CDR3 sequence (DNA): TGTGCCACCAGCAGAGATGTGACTTTCTCTGGAAACACCATATATTTT.

This clone was picked up a small number of times. The genes are TRBV28 and TRBJ2-2; TRBD2 might be the D (5 bases). Looked up from germline, CDR1 is MDHEN and CDR2 is SYDVKM. Trimming shortened V by 3 bases and J by 3 bases, and 11 bases separated the two germline ends. The CDR3 contains 15 residues. CDR3: CASSLGDFDTGELFF. The CDR3 nucleotides read TGTGCCAGCAGTTTGGGAGACTTCGACACCGGGGAGCTGTTTTTT.

The CDR3 DNA reads TGTGCCAGCAGTTACTCGAGAGGGACAGGGGTTCCTGGCTACACCTTC. As protein: CASSYSRGTGVPGYTF. The V and J genes are TRBV6-5 and TRBJ1-2; TRBD1 agrees at 10 bases. CDR1 and CDR2 from the germline V gene are MNHEY and SVGAGI. CDR3 length: 16 amino acids. V shed 0 bases, J shed 7 bases, and the junction held 8 bases outside the gene matches.

The chain is built from TRBV5-6 and TRBJ1-1, with TRBD1 as a possible D gene (6 bases). Germline loops: CDR1 SGHDT, CDR2 YYEEEE. The CDR3 totals 16 residues. Trimming stripped 7 bases from V and 0 bases from J, with 19 bases between. CDR3 nucleotide sequence: TGTGCCAGCGGAGCCTTCACAGGGCCCATGAACACTGAAGCTTTCTTT. It translates to CASGAFTGPMNTEAFF.

The rearrangement uses TRBV24-1 and TRBJ2-5, with 7 bases lining up with TRBD1. This CDR3 contains 15 residues. Per the germline V gene, CDR1 is KGHDR and CDR2 is SFDVKD. The ends lost 4 bases at V and 4 bases at J; junction bases unmatched: 8. The CDR3, as DNA: TGTGCCACCAGTGACAACCGTGAGGGGGCAGAGACCCAGTACTTC. Translation gives CATSDNREGAETQYF.

V gene TRBV7-9 combines with J gene TRBJ1-2; TRBD1 might be the D (6 bases). The CDR3 runs to 16 residues. V lost 5 bases and J lost 0, with 16 bases in between. Germline CDR1 reads SEHNR; CDR2 reads FQNEAQ (reference sequence). CDR3 DNA sequence: TGTGCCAGCAGCCTAGGGGGGAGGGGAGCTAACTATGGCTACACCTTC. As protein: CASSLGGRGANYGYTF.

This chain joins TRBV13 and TRBJ2-2; D perhaps matches TRBD2 (5 bases). Trimming removed 5 bases from V and 3 bases from J, with 19 bases in between. Germline V lookup: CDR1 PRHDT, CDR2 FYEKMQ (reference sequence). The CDR3 contains 17 residues. The CDR3 DNA reads TGTGCCAGCAGCCGCCTGAGGGTAGGGATGGACACCGGGGAGCTGTTTTTT. Its translation is CASSRLRVGMDTGELFF.

The rearrangement links TRBV19 to TRBJ1-2; the D gene is possibly TRBD1 (5 bases). Per germline, CDR1 LNHDA and CDR2 SQIVND (reference sequence). The CDR3 sequence is 12 residues long. With 10 bases removed from V and 8 bases from J, the gap between germline ends came to 17 bases. CDR3 coding DNA: TGTGCCACCACAAAGGGGTTCTACGGCTACACCTTC. This gives the protein CATTKGFYGYTF. Combining the CDR3 with reference TRBV19 and TRBJ1-2 gives the whole variable domain DGGITQSPKYLFRKEGQNVTLSCEQNLNHDAMYWYRQDPGQGLRLIYYSQIVNDFQKGDIAEGYSVSREKKESFPLTVTSAQKNPTAFYLCATTKGFYGYTFGSGTRLTVV.

This clone was seen a single time. The CDR3 nucleotides are TGTGCCAGCAGTGTCGGGGTCCGAGATACGCAGTATTTT. It encodes CASSVGVRDTQYF. The J gene is TRBJ2-3, the V gene TRBV2; a weak D match, TRBD2 (5 bases). CDR3 length equals 13 residues. Between the trimmed V and J ends, which lost 4 bases and 5 bases, there was a span of 10 bases. Germline CDR1 is SNHLY and CDR2 is FYNNEI.

This sequence joins TRBV7-2 and TRBJ2-1; D is perhaps TRBD2 (5 bases). Trimming removed 1 base at V and 9 bases at J, with 19 bases between. The V gene's germline CDR1 is SGHTA and CDR2 FQGNSA. CDR3 length: 16 residues. The CDR3 sequence is CASSLVGGWGRSEQFF. The CDR3 DNA follows: TGTGCCAGCAGCTTAGTTGGCGGGTGGGGTAGGAGTGAGCAGTTCTTC.

The chain joins TRBV6-1 to TRBJ2-5; D gene uncertain. Trimming took 3 bases from V and 2 from J, leaving 13 bases between them. The CDR3 is 15 amino acids. Germline V gives CDR1 MNHNS, CDR2 SASEGT. The CDR3 spells CASSDSSFFQETQYF. The CDR3 region has the DNA TGTGCCAGCAGTGATAGTAGCTTCTTTCAAGAGACCCAGTACTTC.

The J gene is TRBJ2-1, the V gene TRBV9; TRBD1 matches 9 bases. This CDR3 spans 14 amino acids. Germline CDR1 SGDLS, CDR2 YYNGEE. V lost 4 bases to trimming and J lost 7 bases; unmatched junction nucleotides: 6. For the CDR3, the DNA is TGTGCCAGCAGCTCCCGACAGGGGGAAAATGAGCAGTTCTTC. It yields the protein CASSSRQGENEQFF.